This entry lists 5 T cell receptor beta chains sequenced from one sample in a study of blood T cell repertoires in COVID-19. Assay: immunoSEQ multiplex PCR; the TCRdb copy retains only in-frame clones and omits some. The sample holds more than 85,000 clones, nearly 90% seen once. The sequencing sample was made of peripheral blood. These receptor sequences come from a human donor in a cohort sampled during active COVID-19.

The rearrangement links TRBV28 to TRBJ1-2; no definite D call. The V gene's germline CDR1 is MDHEN and CDR2 SYDVKM. Trimming stripped 5 bases from V and 4 bases from J, with 11 bases between. The CDR3 spans 13 residues. The CDR3 DNA sequence: TGTGCCAGCAGTCTGAGGGCACTCTATGGCTACACCTTC. It yields the protein CASSLRALYGYTF.

The genes are TRBV5-4 and TRBJ1-6; D call uncertain. The CDR3 extends over 16 amino acids. V lost 0 bases and J lost 9, with 16 bases in between. Germline V CDR1 and CDR2: SGHNT, YYREEE (reference sequence). This CDR3 reads CASSLGGEVFGSPLHF. The CDR3 bases are TGTGCCAGCAGCTTGGGGGGAGAAGTATTCGGTTCACCCCTCCACTTT.

In its sample, this clone was seen a few times. The chain combines TRBV19 with TRBJ1-5; 8 nucleotides line up with TRBD1. The CDR3 spans 15 residues. Germline V CDR1 and CDR2: LNHDA, SQIVND (reference sequence). The trim removed 7 bases at V and 1 base at J, leaving 6 bases unmatched. For the CDR3, the DNA is TGTGCCAGTAAAAACAGGGGGGGAAGCAATCAGCCCCAGCATTTT. Amino acid sequence: CASKNRGGSNQPQHF.

V and J are TRBV19 and TRBJ1-6; TRBD1 aligns across 9 bases. The CDR3 is 13 amino acids. Germline CDR1 is LNHDA and CDR2 is SQIVND (reference sequence). The J segment lost 9 bases and the V segment lost 10 bases, leaving 7 bases of the junction unmatched. CDR3 sequence: CATRDRVLSPLHF. The CDR3 DNA follows: TGTGCCACAAGGGACAGGGTTCTTTCACCCCTCCACTTT.

This clone was found once. J is TRBJ1-2 and V is TRBV18; TRBD1 matches at 10 bases. V shed 6 bases, J shed 4 bases, and the junction held 5 bases outside the gene matches. The CDR3 length is 14 residues. The germline gives CDR1 KGHSH, CDR2 LQKENI. This CDR3 reads CASSGQGSSYGYTF. CDR3 in DNA: TGTGCCAGCTCGGGACAGGGGAGTTCCTATGGCTACACCTTC.